One and the same sample provided the 7 T cell receptor beta chains below, sequenced in a study of T cell clonotyping in hematopoietic cell transplantation. The repertoire was sequenced with immunoSEQ multiplex PCR; TCRdb's copy has only in-frame clones and lacks some. Of under 12,000 clones listed, about half are singletons. Sequenced material: PBMCs, taken 30 days after allogeneic stem cell transplant. These receptors were obtained from a male patient between 45 and 60 years old who had an allogeneic stem cell transplant from an unrelated donor, so the T cells may come from the graft donor. Some clones in this sample may be carry-over from other donors' samples.

The J gene is TRBJ2-6, the V gene TRBV4-3, with D possibly being TRBD1 (6 bases). The CDR3 is 16 amino acids. Between the trimmed V and J ends, which lost 3 bases and 0 bases, there was a span of 9 bases. From germline, CDR1 is LGHNA and CDR2 YSLEER. CDR3 region: CASSQGATSGANVLTF. The CDR3 DNA reads as TGCGCCAGCAGCCAGGGGGCGACCTCTGGGGCCAACGTCCTGACTTTC.

This rearrangement joins TRBV30 to TRBJ1-5; no clear D gene. Germline V gene lookup returns CDR1 GTSNPN and CDR2 SVGIG (reference sequence). This CDR3 contains 14 residues. V lost 0 bases to trimming and J lost 3 bases, with 9 bases between them. CDR3: CAWSVGRYNQPQHF. For the CDR3, the DNA is TGTGCCTGGAGTGTAGGTCGGTACAATCAGCCCCAGCATTTT.

The chain links TRBV9 to TRBJ2-1, with 14 positions matching TRBD2. The trim removed 4 bases at V and 6 bases at J, leaving 3 bases unmatched. This CDR3 has 15 amino acids. The V gene's germline CDR1 is SGDLS and CDR2 YYNGEE. DNA of the CDR3: TGTGCCAGCAGCCAGACTAGCGGGAGGGGCAATGAGCAGTTCTTC. Protein sequence: CASSQTSGRGNEQFF.

The chain uses TRBV30 and TRBJ1-4, with 8 bases lining up with TRBD1. J was trimmed by 11 bases and V by 7 bases; bases with no gene match: 9. Germline V lookup: CDR1 GTSNPN, CDR2 SVGIG (reference sequence). There are 12 residues in the CDR3. The chain's CDR3 is CASLCRGRKLFF. In DNA, the CDR3 is TGTGCCTCTTTATGCAGGGGGCGGAAACTGTTTTTT.

The rearrangement links TRBV6-5 to TRBJ2-5, with D perhaps matching TRBD2 (6 bases). Germline V gene lookup returns CDR1 MNHEY and CDR2 SVGAGI. The CDR3 extends over 13 amino acids. V was cut by 6 bases and J by 4 bases, with 12 bases left in between. This CDR3 is CASSRDLGETQYF. In DNA, the CDR3 is TGTGCCAGCAGCCGGGACTTGGGAGAGACCCAGTACTTC.

In this sample, this clone turned up a few times. The chain is built from TRBV4-1 and TRBJ1-1; 9 bases map to TRBD1. The germline gives CDR1 MGHRA, CDR2 YSYEKL. The length of the CDR3 is 16 residues. J gave up 0 bases and V 6 bases, and 8 bases lay outside the gene matches. The CDR3 DNA reads TGCGCCAGCAGGGGGACAGGGATGGGGATGAACACTGAAGCTTTCTTT. This encodes CASRGTGMGMNTEAFF.

A few counts support this clone. The chain links TRBV6-4 to TRBJ1-2; 8 nucleotides line up with TRBD1. Germline trimming cut 6 bases from V and 4 bases from J; bases unmatched to any gene: 4. This CDR3 is 13 amino acids long. CDR1 and CDR2 (germline): MRHNA, SNTAGT. The CDR3 region is CASRAGGGYGYTF. As DNA, the CDR3 is TGTGCCAGCAGAGCAGGGGGCGGCTATGGCTACACCTTC.